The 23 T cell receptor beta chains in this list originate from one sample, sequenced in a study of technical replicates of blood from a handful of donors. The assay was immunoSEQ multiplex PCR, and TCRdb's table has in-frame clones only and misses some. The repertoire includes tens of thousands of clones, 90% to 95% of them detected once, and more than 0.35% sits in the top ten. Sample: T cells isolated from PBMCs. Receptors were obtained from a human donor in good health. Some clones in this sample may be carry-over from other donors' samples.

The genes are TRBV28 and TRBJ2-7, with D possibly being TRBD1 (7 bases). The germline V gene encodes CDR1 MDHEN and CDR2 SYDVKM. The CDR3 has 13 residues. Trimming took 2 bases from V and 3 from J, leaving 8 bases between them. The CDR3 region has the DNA TGTGCCAGCAGTTTACAGGGGGGCTACGAGCAGTACTTC. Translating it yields CASSLQGGYEQYF.

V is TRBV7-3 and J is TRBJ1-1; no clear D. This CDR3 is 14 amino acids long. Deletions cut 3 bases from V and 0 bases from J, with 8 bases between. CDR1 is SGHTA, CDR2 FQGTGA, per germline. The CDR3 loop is CASSFTLLNTEAFF. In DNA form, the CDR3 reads TGTGCCAGCAGCTTCACGCTATTGAACACTGAAGCTTTCTTT.

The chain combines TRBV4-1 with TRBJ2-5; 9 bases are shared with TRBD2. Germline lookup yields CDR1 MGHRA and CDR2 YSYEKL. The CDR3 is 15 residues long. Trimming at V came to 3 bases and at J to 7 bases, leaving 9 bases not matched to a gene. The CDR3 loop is CASSQSIAGVGTQYF. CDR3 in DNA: TGCGCCAGCAGCCAGTCAATAGCGGGGGTGGGGACCCAGTACTTC.

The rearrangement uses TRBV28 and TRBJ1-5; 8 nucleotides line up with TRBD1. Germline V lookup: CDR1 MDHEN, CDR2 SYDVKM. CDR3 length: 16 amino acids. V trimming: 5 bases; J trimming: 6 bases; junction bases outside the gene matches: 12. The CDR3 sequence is CASSPRTGLGFQPQHF. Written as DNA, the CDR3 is TGTGCCAGCAGTCCAAGGACAGGGTTGGGTTTTCAGCCCCAGCATTTT.

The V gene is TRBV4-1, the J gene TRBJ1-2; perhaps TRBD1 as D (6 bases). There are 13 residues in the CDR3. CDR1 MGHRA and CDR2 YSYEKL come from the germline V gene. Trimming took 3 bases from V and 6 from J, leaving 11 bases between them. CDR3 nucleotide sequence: TGCGCCAGCAGCCAGGTACGGGACAATGGCTACACCTTC. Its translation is CASSQVRDNGYTF.

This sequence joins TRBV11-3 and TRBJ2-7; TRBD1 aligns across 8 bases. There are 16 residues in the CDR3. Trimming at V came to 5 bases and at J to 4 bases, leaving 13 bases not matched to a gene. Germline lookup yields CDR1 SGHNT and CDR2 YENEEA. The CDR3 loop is CASSIRGLSYQYEQYF. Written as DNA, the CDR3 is TGTGCCAGCAGCATCAGGGGGCTCTCCTATCAATACGAGCAGTACTTC.

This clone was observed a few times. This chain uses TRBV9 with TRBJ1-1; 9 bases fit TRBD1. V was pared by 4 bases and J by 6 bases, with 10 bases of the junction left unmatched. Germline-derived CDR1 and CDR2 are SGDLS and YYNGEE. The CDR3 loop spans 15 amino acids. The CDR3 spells CASSTTGQGEPEAFF. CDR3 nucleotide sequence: TGTGCCAGCAGCACTACGGGACAGGGTGAACCTGAAGCTTTCTTT.

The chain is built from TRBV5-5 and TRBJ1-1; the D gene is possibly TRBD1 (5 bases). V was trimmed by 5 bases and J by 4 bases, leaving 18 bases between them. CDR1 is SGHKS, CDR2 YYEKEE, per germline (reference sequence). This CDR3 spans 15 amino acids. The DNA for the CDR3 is TGTGCCAGCAGTCCTCAAGGGTGGGGGGGCACTGAAGCTTTCTTT. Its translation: CASSPQGWGGTEAFF.

The CDR3 here is CASSLPPGRMEYGYTF. CDR3 nucleotides: TGTGCCAGCAGTTTACCCCCAGGGAGGATGGAGTATGGCTACACCTTC. V is TRBV6-6 and J is TRBJ1-2, with a possible D match to TRBD1 (5 bases). Germline loops: CDR1 MNHNY, CDR2 SVGAGI (reference sequence). Trimming cost V 4 bases and J 5 bases, with 20 bases left between them. The CDR3 loop spans 16 amino acids.

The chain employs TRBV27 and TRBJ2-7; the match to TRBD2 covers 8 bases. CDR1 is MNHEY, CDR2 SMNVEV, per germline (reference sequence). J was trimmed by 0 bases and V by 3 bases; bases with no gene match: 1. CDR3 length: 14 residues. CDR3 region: CASSFLAGSYEQYF. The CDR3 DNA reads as TGTGCCAGCAGTTTTCTAGCGGGCTCCTACGAGCAGTACTTC.

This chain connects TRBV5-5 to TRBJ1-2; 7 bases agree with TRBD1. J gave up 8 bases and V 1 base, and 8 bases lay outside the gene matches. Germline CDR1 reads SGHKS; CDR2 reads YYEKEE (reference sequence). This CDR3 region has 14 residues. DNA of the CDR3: TGTGCCAGCAGCTTGAGGACAGGTACTATCGGCTACACCTTC. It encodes CASSLRTGTIGYTF.

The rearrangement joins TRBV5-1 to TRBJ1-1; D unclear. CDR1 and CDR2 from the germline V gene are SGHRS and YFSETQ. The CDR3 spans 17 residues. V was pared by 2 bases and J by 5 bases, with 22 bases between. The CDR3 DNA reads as TGCGCCAGCAGCTTCAGGAGCCGCCTTTCGTGGAGGACTGAAGCTTTCTTT. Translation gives CASSFRSRLSWRTEAFF.

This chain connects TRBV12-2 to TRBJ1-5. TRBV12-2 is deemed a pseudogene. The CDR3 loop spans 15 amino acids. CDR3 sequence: CAIPPGDGNNQPQHF. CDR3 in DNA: TGTGCAATTCCACCGGGGGATGGCAACAATCAGCCCCAGCATTTT.

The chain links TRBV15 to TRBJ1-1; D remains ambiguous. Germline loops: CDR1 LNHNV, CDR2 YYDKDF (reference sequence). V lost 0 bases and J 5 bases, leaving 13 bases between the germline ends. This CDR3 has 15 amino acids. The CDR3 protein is CATSRDRGSGTEAFF. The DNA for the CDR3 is TGTGCCACCAGCAGAGATCGAGGGAGTGGGACTGAAGCTTTCTTT.

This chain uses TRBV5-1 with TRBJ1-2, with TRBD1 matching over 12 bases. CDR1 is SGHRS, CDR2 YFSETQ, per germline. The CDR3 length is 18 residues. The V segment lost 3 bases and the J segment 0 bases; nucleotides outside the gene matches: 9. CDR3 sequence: CASSWDRGRDPSNYGYTF. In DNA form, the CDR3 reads TGCGCCAGCAGCTGGGACAGGGGGCGTGATCCCTCTAACTATGGCTACACCTTC. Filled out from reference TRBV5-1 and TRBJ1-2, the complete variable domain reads KAGVTQTPRYLIKTRGQQVTLSCSPISGHRSVSWYQQTPGQGLQFLFEYFSETQRNKGNFPGRFSGRQFSNSRSEMNVSTLELGDSALYLCASSWDRGRDPSNYGYTFGSGTRLTVV.

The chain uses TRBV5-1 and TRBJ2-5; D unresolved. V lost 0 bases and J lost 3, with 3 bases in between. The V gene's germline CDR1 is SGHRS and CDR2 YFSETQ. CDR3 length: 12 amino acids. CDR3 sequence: CASSLVKETQYF. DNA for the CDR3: TGCGCCAGCAGCTTGGTTAAAGAGACCCAGTACTTC.

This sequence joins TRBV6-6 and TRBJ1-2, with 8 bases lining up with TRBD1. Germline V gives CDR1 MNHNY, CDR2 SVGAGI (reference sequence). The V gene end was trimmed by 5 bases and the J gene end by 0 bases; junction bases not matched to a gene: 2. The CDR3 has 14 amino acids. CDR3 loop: CASSDRGTNYGYTF. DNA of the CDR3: TGTGCCAGCAGTGACAGGGGTACTAACTATGGCTACACCTTC.

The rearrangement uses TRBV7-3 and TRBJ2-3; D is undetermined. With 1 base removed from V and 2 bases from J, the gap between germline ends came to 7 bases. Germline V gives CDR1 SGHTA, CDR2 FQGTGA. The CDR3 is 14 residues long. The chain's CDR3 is CASSLNANTDTQYF. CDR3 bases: TGTGCCAGCAGCTTAAACGCTAACACAGATACGCAGTATTTT. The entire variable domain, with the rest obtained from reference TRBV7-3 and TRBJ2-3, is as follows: GAGVSQTPSNKVTEKGKYVELRCDPISGHTALYWYRQSLGQGPEFLIYFQGTGAADDSGLPNDRFFAVRPEGSVSTLKIQRTERGDSAVYLCASSLNANTDTQYFGPGTRLTVL.

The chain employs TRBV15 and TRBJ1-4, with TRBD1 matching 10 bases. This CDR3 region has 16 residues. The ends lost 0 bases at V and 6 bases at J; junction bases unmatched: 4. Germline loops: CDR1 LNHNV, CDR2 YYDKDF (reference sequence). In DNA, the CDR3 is TGTGCCACCAGCAGAGAGTCCGGGACAGGGGATGAAAAACTGTTTTTT. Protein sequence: CATSRESGTGDEKLFF.

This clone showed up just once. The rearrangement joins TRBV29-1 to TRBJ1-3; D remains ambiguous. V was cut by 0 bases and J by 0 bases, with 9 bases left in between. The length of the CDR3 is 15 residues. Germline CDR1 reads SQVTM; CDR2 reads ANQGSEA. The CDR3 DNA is TGCAGCGTTGAAGAGCGACATACCTCTGGAAACACCATATATTTT. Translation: CSVEERHTSGNTIYF.

CDR3: CASSSPRGGGTDTQYF. CDR3 in DNA: TGTGCCAGCAGCTCTCCCCGCGGGGGGGGCACAGATACGCAGTATTTT. The rearrangement links TRBV7-9 to TRBJ2-3, with 9 positions matching TRBD2. V was clipped by 4 bases and J by 1 base; unmatched bases: 6. Germline loops: CDR1 SEHNR, CDR2 FQNEAQ (reference sequence). The CDR3 has 16 residues.

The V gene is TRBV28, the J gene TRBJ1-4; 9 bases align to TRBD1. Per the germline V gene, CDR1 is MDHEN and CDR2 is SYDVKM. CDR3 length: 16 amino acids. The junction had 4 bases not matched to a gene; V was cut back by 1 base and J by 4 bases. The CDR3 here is CASSLSGTGSNEKLFF. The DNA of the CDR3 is TGTGCCAGCAGTTTATCCGGGACAGGGAGTAATGAAAAACTGTTTTTT.

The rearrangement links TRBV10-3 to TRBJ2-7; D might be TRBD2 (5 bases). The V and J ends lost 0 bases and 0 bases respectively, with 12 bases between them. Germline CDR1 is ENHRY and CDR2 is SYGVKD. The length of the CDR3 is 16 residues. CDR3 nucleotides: TGTGCCATCAGTGAGTCGGAGGACGCGGGCTCCTACGAGCAGTACTTC. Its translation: CAISESEDAGSYEQYF.